A single sample gave rise to the 5 T cell receptor beta chains below, sequenced in a study. The TRBV12-4/TRBJ1-2 clonotypes were amplified using barcode primers with ligated adaptors. TCRdb re-derived calls from the multiplex PCR reads in MiXCR, one entry per CDR3 protein. The sample has 2,700 or so distinct CDR3 sequences; approximately 5% are singletons. The source material was naive CD4+ T cells sorted from blood. Subset of the sample: naive CD4+ T cells, CD4+CD45RA+CD25-. These receptor sequences come from a female donor with breast cancer.

This clonotype counts as medium-sized. V and J are TRBV12-3 or TRBV12-4 and TRBJ1-2; weak D call: TRBD1 (5 bases). The CDR3 runs to 13 residues. The V end lost 2 bases, the J end lost 7 bases, and 11 bases lay between the germline ends. The CDR3 DNA reads TGTGCCAGCAGTTTACAGGGTCGTTTTGGCTACACCTTC. Protein: CASSLQGRFGYTF.

By sample share, this clonotype is large. This chain uses TRBV12-3 or TRBV12-4 with TRBJ1-2; 7 nucleotides match TRBD1. J gave up 4 bases and V 2 bases, and 7 bases lay outside the gene matches. This CDR3 is built from 15 residues. The CDR3 reads CASSLNQGQRYGYTF. CDR3 nucleotides: TGTGCCAGCAGTTTAAACCAGGGACAGCGCTATGGCTACACCTTC.

Relative to its sample, this clonotype is medium-sized. The chain combines TRBV12-3 or TRBV12-4 with TRBJ1-2; TRBD1 is a possible D gene (5 bases). The CDR3 has 13 residues. V was clipped by 3 bases and J by 5 bases, with 10 bases between them. The CDR3 bases are TGTGCCAGCAGTTTGGGCAGACAGTATGGCTACACCTTC. As protein: CASSLGRQYGYTF.

The sample holds many counts of this clonotype. The chain employs TRBV12-3 or TRBV12-4 and TRBJ1-2; no reliable D call. This CDR3 is 13 amino acids long. Trimming removed 2 bases from V and 7 bases from J, with 11 bases in between. CDR3: CASSLFGEGGYTF. In nucleotides, the CDR3 is TGTGCCAGCAGTTTATTTGGGGAGGGTGGCTACACCTTC.

By share, this clonotype ranks as medium-sized. The V gene is TRBV12-3 or TRBV12-4, the J gene TRBJ1-2; weak D call: TRBD1 (5 bases). V shed 3 bases and J shed 4 bases, with 9 bases lying between them. The CDR3 length is 13 residues. CDR3 amino acids: CASSLGGVYGYTF. CDR3 in DNA: TGTGCCAGCAGTTTGGGAGGGGTCTATGGCTACACCTTC.